The rows below give T cell receptor beta chains drawn from one sample of a study of cytotoxic CD8 clonotypes in ibrutinib-treated CLL. The assay was immunoSEQ multiplex PCR, and TCRdb's table has in-frame clones only and misses some. The sample has some 130,000 clones; 76% are singletons. The specimen comprised PBMCs, sampled after 24 months of ibrutinib treatment. The receptor set was obtained from a human donor with chronic lymphocytic leukemia. Each CDR3 is given with its conserved first and last residue. D genes are given only for firm matches. Clone size is given for some rows only: seen once, a few or many times, or a class if the clone is expanded.

TRBV11-1	.	TRBJ2-3	.	CASSWDPLGSTDTQYF	TGTGCCAGCAGCTGGGACCCCCTGGGAAGCACAGATACGCAGTATTTT
TRBV25-1	.	TRBJ2-3	.	CASGADTQYF	TGTGCCAGCGGGGCAGATACGCAGTATTTT
TRBV7-9	.	TRBJ1-5	.	CASSLAGRLNQPQHF	TGTGCCAGCAGCTTAGCGGGGCGGCTCAATCAGCCCCAGCATTTT
TRBV14	.	TRBJ1-1	.	CASSQGGTEAFF	TGTGCCAGCAGCCAAGGCGGCACTGAAGCTTTCTTT
TRBV7-9	.	TRBJ2-7	once	CASGWGVEQYF	TGTGCCAGCGGGTGGGGCGTCGAGCAGTACTTC
TRBV6-5	.	TRBJ2-1	.	CASSPTRGYNEQFF	TGTGCCAGCAGTCCCACTAGGGGCTACAATGAGCAGTTCTTC
TRBV6-5	.	TRBJ2-7	.	CAAHRDTPYEQYF	TGTGCCGCCCACCGGGACACCCCTTACGAGCAGTACTTC
TRBV7-7	.	TRBJ2-2	.	CASSVTGDTGELFF	TGTGCCAGCAGCGTTACTGGGGACACCGGGGAGCTGTTTTTT
TRBV30	.	TRBJ1-6	few	CAWSGPGFRPRYNSPLHF	TGTGCCTGGAGTGGTCCAGGGTTTCGTCCACGCTATAATTCACCCCTCCACTTT
TRBV5-4	.	TRBJ2-3	once	CASSIGWGPTDTQYF	TGTGCCAGCAGCATAGGGTGGGGTCCCACAGATACGCAGTATTTT
TRBV5-1	TRBD1	TRBJ2-1	.	CASSFVGTGANEQFF	TGCGCCAGCAGCTTTGTAGGGACAGGGGCCAATGAGCAGTTCTTC
TRBV19	.	TRBJ1-5	.	CASSPSGTASNQPQHF	TGTGCCAGTAGTCCGTCCGGGACGGCTAGCAATCAGCCCCAGCATTTT
TRBV28	TRBD1	TRBJ2-2	.	CAGQGWVGELFF	TGTGCCGGACAGGGTTGGGTCGGGGAGCTGTTTTTT
TRBV7-2	.	TRBJ2-5	.	CASSLGGGETQYF	TGTGCCAGCAGCTTAGGAGGGGGGGAGACCCAGTACTTC
TRBV5-1	TRBD2	TRBJ2-1	once	CASSRGGAPYNEQFF	TGCGCCAGCAGCCGGGGGGGCGCCCCCTACAATGAGCAGTTCTTC
TRBV10-3	.	TRBJ2-3	.	CAISGGSRGGDTQYF	TGTGCCATCAGTGGAGGGTCCAGGGGGGGAGATACGCAGTATTTT
TRBV6-6	.	TRBJ2-7	.	CASSYSRAYEQYF	TGTGCCAGCAGTTACTCGAGGGCCTACGAGCAGTACTTC
TRBV28	.	TRBJ1-2	once	CASSFGPGADLGYGYTF	TGTGCCAGCAGTTTTGGGCCCGGGGCAGATCTCGGCTATGGCTACACCTTC
TRBV10-2	TRBD2	TRBJ2-3	once	CASSELAGGLADTQYF	TGCGCCAGCAGTGAGCTAGCGGGGGGATTGGCAGATACGCAGTATTTT
TRBV27	.	TRBJ2-5	.	CASAIDPGRVKETQYF	TGTGCCAGCGCAATAGATCCGGGGCGGGTGAAAGAGACCCAGTACTTC
TRBV7-2	.	TRBJ2-5	few	CASSGTLAGETQYF	TGTGCCAGCAGCGGAACCCTGGCCGGGGAGACCCAGTACTTC
TRBV20-1	.	TRBJ2-7	.	CSARNNYEQYF	TGCAGTGCTAGAAACAACTACGAGCAGTACTTC
TRBV6-7	TRBD1	TRBJ2-7	many	CASSYRVWTGESYEQYF	TGTGCCAGCAGTTACCGAGTATGGACAGGTGAGTCCTACGAGCAGTACTTC
TRBV2	TRBD2	TRBJ2-3	once	CASSDGGTRTDTQYF	TGTGCCAGCAGTGATGGGGGGACTAGGACAGATACGCAGTATTTT
TRBV28	.	TRBJ1-4	.	CASSSPGEKLFF	TGTGCCAGCAGTTCCCCGGGTGAAAAACTGTTTTTT
TRBV28	.	TRBJ2-3	.	CASKPDTSTDTQYF	TGTGCCAGCAAACCCGACACAAGCACAGATACGCAGTATTTT
TRBV28	.	TRBJ1-2	.	CASSSVAGTSLPYGYTF	TGTGCCAGCAGTTCGGTCGCGGGGACCTCACTCCCCTATGGCTACACCTTC
TRBV6-6	TRBD1	TRBJ1-1	.	CASWRRGLGTEAFF	TGTGCCAGCTGGCGCAGGGGGCTTGGGACTGAAGCTTTCTTT
TRBV10-3	.	TRBJ1-5	once	CAISEVGPQHF	TGTGCCATCAGTGAAGTGGGGCCCCAGCATTTT
TRBV19	.	TRBJ1-5	.	CAVAGGFGQPQHF	TGTGCCGTTGCGGGGGGGTTTGGTCAGCCCCAGCATTTT
TRBV4-1	TRBD2	TRBJ2-1	once	CASSQGTSGPNEQFF	TGCGCCAGCAGCCAAGGCACTAGCGGCCCCAATGAGCAGTTCTTC
TRBV11-2	.	TRBJ2-5	.	CASSLGVYQETQYF	TGTGCCAGCAGCTTAGGGGTGTACCAAGAGACCCAGTACTTC
TRBV7-9	.	TRBJ2-3	.	CASSPRQGSTGVADTQYF	TGTGCCAGCAGCCCCAGACAGGGCTCCACGGGGGTGGCAGATACGCAGTATTTT
TRBV7-2	.	TRBJ2-7	.	CASSPAAGLGQYF	TGTGCCAGCAGCCCCGCGGCAGGCCTGGGGCAGTACTTC
TRBV11-2	.	TRBJ2-7	.	CASSPGGRLEQYF	TGTGCCAGCAGCCCGGGGGGCAGGCTCGAGCAGTACTTC
TRBV28	TRBD1	TRBJ1-4	.	CASSLGRGGEKLFF	TGTGCCAGCAGTTTGGGCAGGGGGGGCGAAAAACTGTTTTTT
TRBV27	TRBD1	TRBJ1-2	.	CASSLKGGLPGYTF	TGTGCCAGCAGTTTAAAAGGGGGCCTCCCTGGCTACACCTTC
TRBV29-1	.	TRBJ1-4	.	CSVGPGDNEKLFF	TGCAGCGTTGGTCCAGGGGACAATGAAAAACTGTTTTTT
TRBV5-5	.	TRBJ1-5	few	CASSTQTDQPQHF	TGTGCCAGCAGCACCCAGACGGATCAGCCCCAGCATTTT
TRBV7-2	.	TRBJ2-7	.	CASSLEAGPYEQYF	TGTGCCAGCAGCTTAGAGGCAGGACCCTACGAGCAGTACTTC
TRBV6-6	.	TRBJ1-1	.	CASRFQGNTEAFF	TGTGCCAGCAGGTTCCAGGGCAACACTGAAGCTTTCTTT
TRBV6-1	TRBD2	TRBJ2-2	.	CASSERLAGAGELFF	TGTGCCAGCAGTGAACGACTAGCGGGAGCCGGGGAGCTGTTTTTT
TRBV19	.	TRBJ1-3	.	CASSIGHSGNTIYF	TGTGCCAGTAGTATAGGGCACTCTGGAAACACCATATATTTT
TRBV16	TRBD1	TRBJ1-5	few	CAIATGGNQPQHF	TGTGCCATCGCAACAGGGGGCAATCAGCCCCAGCATTTT
TRBV10-3	TRBD2	TRBJ2-3	.	CAISDVRGRADTQYF	TGTGCCATCAGTGATGTTCGAGGGAGGGCAGATACGCAGTATTTT
TRBV28	TRBD1	TRBJ2-1	once	CASSLWTGVPEQFF	TGTGCCAGCAGTTTATGGACAGGGGTCCCTGAGCAGTTCTTC
TRBV19	.	TRBJ1-2	.	CASSPDLGVRANYGYTF	TGTGCCAGTAGTCCAGATCTGGGGGTGCGGGCTAACTATGGCTACACCTTC
TRBV5-1	TRBD1	TRBJ2-2	.	CASSFLDRVNTGELFF	TGCGCCAGCAGCTTTCTTGACAGGGTGAACACCGGGGAGCTGTTTTTT
TRBV7-2	.	TRBJ2-1	.	CASSPRWNEQFF	TGTGCCAGCAGCCCCCGTTGGAATGAGCAGTTCTTC
TRBV7-2	TRBD1	TRBJ2-7	.	CASSLAGQGTEQYF	TGTGCCAGCAGTCTAGCTGGACAGGGTACCGAGCAGTACTTC